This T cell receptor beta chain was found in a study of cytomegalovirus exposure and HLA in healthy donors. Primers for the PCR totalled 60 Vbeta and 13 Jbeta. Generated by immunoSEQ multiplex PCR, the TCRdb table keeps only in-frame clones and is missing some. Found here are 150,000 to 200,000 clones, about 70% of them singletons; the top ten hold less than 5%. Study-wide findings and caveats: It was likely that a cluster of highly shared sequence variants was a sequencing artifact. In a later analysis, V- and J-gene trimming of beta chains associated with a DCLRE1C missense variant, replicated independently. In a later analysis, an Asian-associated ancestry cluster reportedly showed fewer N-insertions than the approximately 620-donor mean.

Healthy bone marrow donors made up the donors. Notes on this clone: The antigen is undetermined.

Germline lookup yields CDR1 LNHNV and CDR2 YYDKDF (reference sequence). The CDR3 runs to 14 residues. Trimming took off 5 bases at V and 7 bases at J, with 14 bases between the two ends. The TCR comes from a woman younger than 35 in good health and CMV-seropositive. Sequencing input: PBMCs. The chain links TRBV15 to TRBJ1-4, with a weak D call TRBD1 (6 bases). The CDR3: CATSSYRTVEKLFF. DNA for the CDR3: TGTGCCACCAGCTCCTATCGGACAGTTGAAAAACTGTTTTTT. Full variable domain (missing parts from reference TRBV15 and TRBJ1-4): DAMVIQNPRYQVTQFGKPVTLSCSQTLNHNVMYWYQQKSSQAPKLLFHYYDKDFNNEADTPDNFQSRRPNTSFCFLDIRSPGLGDTAMYLCATSSYRTVEKLFFGSGTQLSVL.